These T cell receptor beta chains were read from a single sample in a study of blood T cell repertoires in COVID-19. The data were produced by immunoSEQ multiplex PCR, yet TCRdb's version contains in-frame clones alone and is incomplete. The sample lists over 200,000 clones, nearly 90% occurring once. The sequencing sample was made of PBMCs or T cells enriched from blood (not recorded which). The receptors were sampled from a man between 25 and 39 years old who had been exposed to COVID-19. Both conserved end residues are part of each CDR3. The D gene is left open where the match is weak. A row's size may be missing; if present it is once, few, many or a size class.

J,V,size,D,CDR3,DNA
TRBJ2-5,TRBV6-5,NA,TRBD1,CASSQGAGAQETQYF,TGTGCCAGCAGTCAGGGGGCAGGGGCCCAAGAGACCCAGTACTTC
TRBJ1-1,TRBV19,NA,NA,CASLRGRTTEAFF,TGTGCCAGCCTAAGAGGGCGGACCACTGAAGCTTTCTTT
TRBJ2-6,TRBV7-6,NA,NA,CASSLGTYRSPPGANVLTF,TGTGCCAGCAGCTTAGGGACCTACAGGTCCCCTCCTGGGGCCAACGTCCTGACTTTC
TRBJ2-2,TRBV11-1,NA,NA,CASSFPQGAGELFF,TGTGCCAGCAGCTTCCCCCAGGGCGCCGGGGAGCTGTTTTTT
TRBJ2-2,TRBV7-8,NA,TRBD2,CASRRTSGGAAGELFF,TGTGCCAGCAGACGGACTAGCGGGGGGGCCGCCGGGGAGCTGTTTTTT
TRBJ2-1,TRBV25-1,NA,NA,CASSKQAESGNEQFF,TGTGCCAGCAGTAAGCAGGCAGAGTCCGGCAATGAGCAGTTCTTC
TRBJ2-7,TRBV3-1/TRBV3-2,few,NA,CASSLTYRAYEQYF,TGTGCCAGCAGCCTCACCTACAGGGCCTACGAGCAGTACTTC
TRBJ2-2,TRBV14,NA,NA,CASSQDLEAGELFF,TGTGCCAGCAGCCAAGATCTCGAGGCCGGGGAGCTGTTTTTT
TRBJ2-5,TRBV5-1,NA,NA,CASSLWVADRGETQYF,TGCGCCAGCAGCTTGTGGGTAGCGGACCGAGGGGAGACCCAGTACTTC
TRBJ1-5,TRBV19,once,TRBD1,CASIQGGGRNQPQHF,TGTGCCAGTATCCAAGGGGGCGGCCGCAATCAGCCCCAGCATTTT
TRBJ1-1,TRBV5-4,NA,NA,CASSLDGQMNTEAFF,TGTGCCAGCAGCCTGGATGGACAGATGAACACTGAAGCTTTCTTT
TRBJ1-1,TRBV29-1,NA,NA,CSVERGALNTEAFF,TGCAGCGTTGAGCGGGGCGCATTGAACACTGAAGCTTTCTTT
TRBJ2-1,TRBV9,once,TRBD1,CASSVSGTGAGNEQFF,TGTGCCAGCAGCGTCTCCGGGACAGGGGCTGGCAATGAGCAGTTCTTC
TRBJ1-1,TRBV2,NA,NA,CASSSSTGWRTEAFF,TGTGCCAGCAGTTCCAGTACAGGGTGGCGCACTGAAGCTTTCTTT
TRBJ1-5,TRBV6-5,NA,TRBD1,CASNGQGAGTQHF,TGTGCCAGCAATGGACAGGGGGCGGGTACCCAGCATTTT
TRBJ2-3,TRBV7-7,NA,NA,CASSLRSESTDTQYF,TGTGCCAGCAGCTTAAGAAGCGAAAGCACAGATACGCAGTATTTT
TRBJ1-1,TRBV7-9,NA,NA,CASSFLTGRNTEAFF,TGTGCCAGCAGCTTTTTAACAGGAAGGAACACTGAAGCTTTCTTT
TRBJ2-6,TRBV5-4,NA,NA,CASSLQGRGANVLTF,TGTGCCAGCAGCCTACAGGGTCGTGGGGCCAACGTCCTGACTTTC
TRBJ1-5,TRBV30,NA,TRBD1,CAWSWTGGNQPQHF,TGTGCCTGGAGTTGGACAGGAGGCAATCAGCCCCAGCATTTT
TRBJ1-6,TRBV27,NA,TRBD1,CASSQQGAGSPLHF,TGTGCCAGCAGCCAACAGGGGGCGGGTTCACCCCTCCACTTT
TRBJ2-7,TRBV6-2/TRBV6-3,NA,NA,CASSLAVNEQYF,TGTGCCAGCAGCTTGGCCGTGAACGAGCAGTACTTC
TRBJ1-6,TRBV7-2,NA,TRBD1,CASSKGPGQANSPLHF,TGTGCCAGCAGCAAAGGTCCGGGACAGGCGAATTCACCCCTCCACTTT
TRBJ1-5,TRBV4-2,NA,NA,CASSQVSRGNQPQHF,TGTGCCAGCAGCCAAGTGTCGCGGGGCAATCAGCCCCAGCATTTT
TRBJ1-1,TRBV30,NA,TRBD1,CAWSMAGGWTEAFF,TGTGCCTGGAGTATGGCAGGGGGCTGGACTGAAGCTTTCTTT
TRBJ2-5,TRBV7-2,NA,NA,CASSLDRKGTQYF,TGTGCCAGCAGCTTAGACAGGAAGGGGACCCAGTACTTC
TRBJ1-2,TRBV6-1,NA,TRBD1,CASSENRGYYGYTF,TGTGCCAGCAGTGAAAACAGGGGCTACTATGGCTACACCTTC
TRBJ2-5,TRBV25-1,NA,TRBD2,CASSVGRETQYF,TGTGCCAGCAGTGTCGGGAGGGAGACCCAGTACTTC
TRBJ2-1,TRBV10-3,NA,NA,CAISSPDRLSYNEQFF,TGTGCCATCAGTTCCCCGGACAGATTATCCTACAATGAGCAGTTCTTC
TRBJ2-7,TRBV9,NA,TRBD2,CASSGSGDLGAEQYF,TGTGCCAGCAGCGGGAGCGGGGATTTGGGTGCAGAGCAGTACTTC
TRBJ2-3,TRBV6-5,NA,TRBD2,CASSVSGGDTDTQYF,TGTGCCAGCAGCGTAAGCGGGGGGGACACAGATACGCAGTATTTT
TRBJ2-7,TRBV18,NA,TRBD2,CASSPGAGGGTYEQYF,TGTGCCAGCTCACCGGGTGCCGGCGGGGGGACTTACGAGCAGTACTTC
TRBJ2-2,TRBV3-1/TRBV3-2,NA,NA,CASSQGPLNTGELFF,TGTGCCAGCAGCCAAGGGCCGCTGAACACCGGGGAGCTGTTTTTT
TRBJ1-2,TRBV5-1,NA,TRBD1,CASSPEGQGRGYTF,TGCGCCAGCAGCCCGGAGGGACAGGGACGAGGCTACACCTTC
TRBJ1-5,TRBV11-2,NA,TRBD1,CASSLGTGGVDQPQHF,TGTGCCAGCAGCTTAGGTACAGGGGGCGTAGATCAGCCCCAGCATTTT
TRBJ2-7,TRBV6-2/TRBV6-3,NA,NA,CASSSAYEQYF,TGTGCCAGCAGTTCCGCCTACGAGCAGTACTTC
TRBJ2-7,TRBV18,NA,TRBD2,CASSPSGGGYYEQYF,TGTGCCAGCTCACCATCTGGCGGGGGTTACTACGAGCAGTACTTC
TRBJ2-5,TRBV6-5,NA,NA,CASRREIQETQYF,TGTGCCAGCAGACGGGAGATCCAAGAGACCCAGTACTTC
TRBJ1-5,TRBV6-5,NA,NA,CASSSGTILHQPQHF,TGTGCCAGCAGCAGCGGGACAATTCTTCATCAGCCCCAGCATTTT
TRBJ2-7,TRBV5-1,NA,NA,CASSFRGGETDEQYF,TGCGCCAGCAGCTTCCGAGGAGGGGAGACGGACGAACAGTACTTC
TRBJ2-7,TRBV10-3,NA,NA,CAISGGQYYEQYF,TGTGCCATCAGTGGAGGACAGTACTACGAGCAGTACTTC
TRBJ2-7,TRBV6-5,NA,TRBD2,CASSPQGGGAYEQYF,TGTGCCAGCAGCCCACAGGGCGGGGGGGCCTACGAGCAGTACTTC
TRBJ2-1,TRBV24-1,NA,TRBD2,CATSASGNEQFF,TGTGCCACCAGTGCTAGCGGCAATGAGCAGTTCTTC
TRBJ2-7,TRBV4-1,NA,TRBD2,CASSPGSGGAYEQYF,TGCGCCAGCAGCCCTGGGAGCGGGGGGGCCTACGAGCAGTACTTC
TRBJ2-1,TRBV7-6,few,TRBD1,CASSPDRAEWGRNEQFF,TGTGCCAGCAGCCCGGACAGGGCCGAGTGGGGCCGCAATGAGCAGTTCTTC
TRBJ1-2,TRBV27,NA,TRBD1,CASSLQGAHGYTF,TGTGCCAGCAGTTTACAGGGGGCGCATGGCTACACCTTC
TRBJ1-5,TRBV5-5,NA,NA,CASITQQGHSNQPQHF,TGTGCCAGCATCACCCAACAGGGACATAGCAATCAGCCCCAGCATTTT
TRBJ2-7,TRBV20-1,NA,TRBD2,CSASTSGGLSSYEQYF,TGCAGTGCTAGTACTAGCGGGGGCCTAAGCTCCTACGAGCAGTACTTC
TRBJ1-1,TRBV19,few,NA,CASSGAGGTTEAFF,TGTGCCAGTAGTGGGGCGGGGGGCACCACTGAAGCTTTCTTT
TRBJ2-5,TRBV7-7,NA,NA,CASSLDRTETQYF,TGTGCCAGCAGCTTAGACAGGACGGAGACCCAGTACTTC
TRBJ1-4,TRBV30,NA,NA,CAGTEGLGNEKLFF,TGTGCCGGAACCGAGGGACTGGGTAATGAAAAACTGTTTTTT
TRBJ2-3,TRBV3-1/TRBV3-2,few,NA,CASSPALSQQAQYF,TGTGCCAGCAGCCCCGCCTTAAGCCAACAGGCGCAGTATTTT
TRBJ2-4,TRBV12-3/TRBV12-4,NA,NA,CASSFVNIQYF,TGTGCCAGCAGTTTCGTCAACATTCAGTACTTC
TRBJ2-7,TRBV12-5,NA,NA,CASGSGSYEQYF,TGTGCTAGTGGTTCAGGCTCCTACGAGCAGTACTTC
TRBJ1-2,TRBV2,NA,TRBD1,CASRLTGDSYGYTF,TGTGCCAGCCGACTGACAGGGGACAGCTATGGCTACACCTTC
TRBJ2-2,TRBV29-1,NA,TRBD1,CSVGFTGTGNTGELFF,TGCAGCGTTGGCTTCACCGGGACAGGGAACACCGGGGAGCTGTTTTTT